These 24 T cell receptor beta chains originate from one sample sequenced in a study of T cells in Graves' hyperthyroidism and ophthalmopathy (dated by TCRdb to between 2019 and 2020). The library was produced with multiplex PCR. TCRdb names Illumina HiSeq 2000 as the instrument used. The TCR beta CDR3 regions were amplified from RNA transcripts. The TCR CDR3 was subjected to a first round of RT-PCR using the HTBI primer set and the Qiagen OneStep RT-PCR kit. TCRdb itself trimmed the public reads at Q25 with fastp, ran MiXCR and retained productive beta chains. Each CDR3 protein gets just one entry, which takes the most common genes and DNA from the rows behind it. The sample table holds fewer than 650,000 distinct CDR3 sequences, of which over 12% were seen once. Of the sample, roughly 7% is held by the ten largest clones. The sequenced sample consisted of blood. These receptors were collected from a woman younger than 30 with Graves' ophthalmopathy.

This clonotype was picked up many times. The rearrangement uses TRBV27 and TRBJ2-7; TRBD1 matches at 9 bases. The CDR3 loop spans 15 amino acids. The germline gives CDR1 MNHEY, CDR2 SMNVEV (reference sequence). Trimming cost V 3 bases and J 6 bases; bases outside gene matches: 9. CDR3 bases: TGTGCCAGCAGTTTCCGGGACAGGGAAGTGGGCGAGCAGTACTTC. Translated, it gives CASSFRDREVGEQYF.

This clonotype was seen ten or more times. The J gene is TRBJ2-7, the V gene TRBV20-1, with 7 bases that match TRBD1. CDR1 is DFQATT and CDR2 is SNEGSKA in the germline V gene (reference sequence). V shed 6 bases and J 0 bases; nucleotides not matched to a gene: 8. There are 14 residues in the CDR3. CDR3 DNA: TGCAGTGCGCTGGACAGGTCGAGCTCCTACGAGCAGTACTTC. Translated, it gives CSALDRSSSYEQYF.

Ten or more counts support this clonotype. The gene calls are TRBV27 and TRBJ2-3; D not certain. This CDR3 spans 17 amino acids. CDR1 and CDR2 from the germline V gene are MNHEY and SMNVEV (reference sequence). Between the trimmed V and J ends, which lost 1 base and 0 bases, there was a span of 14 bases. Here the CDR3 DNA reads TGTGCCAGCAGTTTATTTCCGGTTCCCTCTAGCACAGATACGCAGTATTTT. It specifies CASSLFPVPSSTDTQYF.

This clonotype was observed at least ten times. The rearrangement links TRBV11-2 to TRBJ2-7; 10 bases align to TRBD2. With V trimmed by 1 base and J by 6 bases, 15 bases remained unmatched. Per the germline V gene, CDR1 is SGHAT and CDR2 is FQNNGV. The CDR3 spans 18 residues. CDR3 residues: CASSLVALAGVQRGEQYF. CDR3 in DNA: TGTGCCAGCAGCTTAGTAGCGCTAGCGGGAGTACAGCGGGGCGAGCAGTACTTC.

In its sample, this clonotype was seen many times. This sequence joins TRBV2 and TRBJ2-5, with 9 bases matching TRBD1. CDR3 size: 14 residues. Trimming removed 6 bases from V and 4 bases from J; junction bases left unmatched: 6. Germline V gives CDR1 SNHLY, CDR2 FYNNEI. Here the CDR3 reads CASRPTGGTETQYF. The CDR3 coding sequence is TGTGCCAGCAGACCCACAGGGGGCACAGAGACCCAGTACTTC.

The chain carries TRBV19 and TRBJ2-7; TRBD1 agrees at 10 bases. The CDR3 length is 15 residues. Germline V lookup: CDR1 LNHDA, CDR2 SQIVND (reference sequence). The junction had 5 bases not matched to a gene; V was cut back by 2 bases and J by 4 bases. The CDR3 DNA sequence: TGTGCCAGTAGTATACTTCCGGACAGGGGGTACGAGCAGTACTTC. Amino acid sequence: CASSILPDRGYEQYF. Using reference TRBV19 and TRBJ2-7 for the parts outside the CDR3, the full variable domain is DGGITQSPKYLFRKEGQNVTLSCEQNLNHDAMYWYRQDPGQGLRLIYYSQIVNDFQKGDIAEGYSVSREKKESFPLTVTSAQKNPTAFYLCASSILPDRGYEQYFGPGTRLTVT.

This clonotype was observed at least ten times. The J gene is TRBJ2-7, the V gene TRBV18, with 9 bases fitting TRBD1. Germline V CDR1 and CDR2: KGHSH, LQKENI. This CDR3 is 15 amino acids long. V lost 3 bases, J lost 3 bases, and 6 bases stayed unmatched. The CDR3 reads CASSPGQGGLYEQYF. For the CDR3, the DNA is TGTGCCAGCTCACCGGGACAGGGTGGTCTCTACGAGCAGTACTTC.

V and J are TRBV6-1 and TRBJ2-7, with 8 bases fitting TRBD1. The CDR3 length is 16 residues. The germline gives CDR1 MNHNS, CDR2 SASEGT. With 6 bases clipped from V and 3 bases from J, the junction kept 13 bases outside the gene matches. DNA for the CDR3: TGTGCCAGCAGAAAGAACCGGGACAGGTACCACTACGAGCAGTACTTC. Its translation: CASRKNRDRYHYEQYF.

The CDR3 nucleotides are TGTGCCAGCAGCGTAGCAGGTTATGGGGCCAACGTCCTGACTTTC. It specifies CASSVAGYGANVLTF. This rearrangement joins TRBV9 to TRBJ2-6, with no clear D. Germline values: CDR1 SGDLS, CDR2 YYNGEE. The CDR3 contains 15 residues. V lost 0 bases to trimming and J lost 3 bases, with 7 bases between them.

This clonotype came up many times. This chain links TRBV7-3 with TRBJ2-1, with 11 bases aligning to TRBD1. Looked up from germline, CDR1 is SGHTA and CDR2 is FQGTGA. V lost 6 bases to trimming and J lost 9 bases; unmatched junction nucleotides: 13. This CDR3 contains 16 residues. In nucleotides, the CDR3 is TGTGCCAGCAGTTATCGGGACAGGGGGAAGAAGGTTGAGCAGTTCTTC. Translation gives CASSYRDRGKKVEQFF.

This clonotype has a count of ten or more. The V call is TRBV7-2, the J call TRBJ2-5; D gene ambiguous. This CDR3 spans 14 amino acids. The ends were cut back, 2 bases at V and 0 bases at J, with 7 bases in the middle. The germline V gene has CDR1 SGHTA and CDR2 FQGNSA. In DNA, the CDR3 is TGTGCCAGCAGCTTACAGCGTAACCAAGAGACCCAGTACTTC. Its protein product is CASSLQRNQETQYF.

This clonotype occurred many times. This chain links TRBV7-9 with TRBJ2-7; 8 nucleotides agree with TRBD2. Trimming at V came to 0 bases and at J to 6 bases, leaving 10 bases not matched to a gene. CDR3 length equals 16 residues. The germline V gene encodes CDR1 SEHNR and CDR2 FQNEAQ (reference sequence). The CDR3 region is CASSLAGSGRSPEQYF. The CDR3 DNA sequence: TGTGCCAGCAGCTTAGCGGGAAGCGGGAGATCGCCCGAGCAGTACTTC.

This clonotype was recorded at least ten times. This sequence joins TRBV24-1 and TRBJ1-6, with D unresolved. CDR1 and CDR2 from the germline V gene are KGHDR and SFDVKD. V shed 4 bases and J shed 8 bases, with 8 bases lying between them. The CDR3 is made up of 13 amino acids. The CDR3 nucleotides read TGTGCCACCAGTGAGGGGAGCGATTCACCCCTCCACTTT. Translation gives CATSEGSDSPLHF.

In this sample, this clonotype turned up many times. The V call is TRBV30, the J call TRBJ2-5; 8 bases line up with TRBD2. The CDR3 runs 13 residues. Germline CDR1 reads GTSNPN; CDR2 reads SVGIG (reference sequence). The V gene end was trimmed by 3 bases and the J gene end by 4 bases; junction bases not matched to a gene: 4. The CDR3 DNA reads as TGTGCCTGGAGGCGACGGGAGGGAGAGACCCAGTACTTC. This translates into CAWRRREGETQYF. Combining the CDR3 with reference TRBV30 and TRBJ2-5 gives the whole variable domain SQTIHQWPATLVQPVGSPLSLECTVEGTSNPNLYWYRQAAGRGLQLLFYSVGIGQISSEVPQNLSASRPQDRQFILSSKKLLLSDSGFYLCAWRRREGETQYFGPGTRLLVL.

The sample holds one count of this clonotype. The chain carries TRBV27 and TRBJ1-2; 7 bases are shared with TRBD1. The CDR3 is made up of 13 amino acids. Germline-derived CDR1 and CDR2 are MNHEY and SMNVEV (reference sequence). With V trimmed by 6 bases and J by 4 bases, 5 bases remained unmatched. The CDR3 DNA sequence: TGTGCCAGCAGCCAGGGGGGGGGCTATGGCTACACCTTC. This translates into CASSQGGGYGYTF.

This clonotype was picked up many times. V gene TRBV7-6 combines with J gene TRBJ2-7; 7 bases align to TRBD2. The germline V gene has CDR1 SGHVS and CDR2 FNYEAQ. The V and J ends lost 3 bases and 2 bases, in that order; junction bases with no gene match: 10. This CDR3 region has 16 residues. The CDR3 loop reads CASSFPPSGNTYEQYF. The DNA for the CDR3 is TGTGCCAGCAGCTTTCCCCCCAGCGGGAATACCTACGAGCAGTACTTC.

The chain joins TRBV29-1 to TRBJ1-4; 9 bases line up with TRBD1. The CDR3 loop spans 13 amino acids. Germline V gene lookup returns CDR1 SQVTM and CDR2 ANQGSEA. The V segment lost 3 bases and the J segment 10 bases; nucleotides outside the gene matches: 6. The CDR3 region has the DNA TGCAGCGTTGAGGGGACAGGGATTGGAAAACTGTTTTTT. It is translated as CSVEGTGIGKLFF.

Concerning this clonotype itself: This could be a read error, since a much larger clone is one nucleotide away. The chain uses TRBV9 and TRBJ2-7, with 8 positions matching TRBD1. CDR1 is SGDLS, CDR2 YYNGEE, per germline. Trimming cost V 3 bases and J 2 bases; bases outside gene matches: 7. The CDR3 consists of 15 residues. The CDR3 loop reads CASSETGEVPYEQYF. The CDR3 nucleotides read TGTGCCAGCAGCGAGACAGGGGAGGTCCCCTACGAGCAGTACTTC.

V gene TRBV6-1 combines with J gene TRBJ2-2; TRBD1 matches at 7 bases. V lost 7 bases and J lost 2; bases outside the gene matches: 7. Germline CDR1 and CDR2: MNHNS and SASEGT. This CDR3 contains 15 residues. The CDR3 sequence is CASKIRTGNTGELFF. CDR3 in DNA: TGTGCCAGCAAGATCCGGACAGGAAACACCGGGGAGCTGTTTTTT.

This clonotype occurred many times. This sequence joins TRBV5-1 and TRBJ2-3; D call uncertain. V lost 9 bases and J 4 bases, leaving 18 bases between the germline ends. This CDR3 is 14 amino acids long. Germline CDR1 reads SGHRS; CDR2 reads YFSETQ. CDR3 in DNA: TGCGCCACTGGATTAGCCGGAGCGCCAGATACGCAGTATTTT. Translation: CATGLAGAPDTQYF.

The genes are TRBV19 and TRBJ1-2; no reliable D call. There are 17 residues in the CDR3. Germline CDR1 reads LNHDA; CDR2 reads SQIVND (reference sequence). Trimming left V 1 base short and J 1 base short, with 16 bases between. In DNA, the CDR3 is TGTGCCAGTAGTATAGGGCGGACCCTTGGGGTTAACTATGGCTACACCTTC. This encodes CASSIGRTLGVNYGYTF.

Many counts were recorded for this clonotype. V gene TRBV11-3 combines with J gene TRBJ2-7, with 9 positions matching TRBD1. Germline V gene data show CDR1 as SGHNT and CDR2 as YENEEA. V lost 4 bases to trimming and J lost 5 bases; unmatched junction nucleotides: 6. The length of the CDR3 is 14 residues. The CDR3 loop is CASSSRTGVDEQYF. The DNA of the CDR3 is TGTGCCAGCAGCTCGCGGACAGGGGTCGACGAGCAGTACTTC.

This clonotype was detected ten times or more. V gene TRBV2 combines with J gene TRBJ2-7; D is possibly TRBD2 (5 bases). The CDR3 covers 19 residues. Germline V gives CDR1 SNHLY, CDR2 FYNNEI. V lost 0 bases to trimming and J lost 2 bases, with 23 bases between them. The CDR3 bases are TGTGCCAGCAGTGAAGCGCTTCTAGGCAGAGGGCTTCGAACCTACGAGCAGTACTTC. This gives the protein CASSEALLGRGLRTYEQYF.

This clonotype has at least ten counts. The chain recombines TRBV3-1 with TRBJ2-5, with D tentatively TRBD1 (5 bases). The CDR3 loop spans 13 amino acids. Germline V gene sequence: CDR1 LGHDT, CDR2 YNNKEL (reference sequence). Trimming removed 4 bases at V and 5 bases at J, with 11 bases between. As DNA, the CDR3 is TGTGCCAGCAGCCCGGACACGTGGGAGACCCAGTACTTC. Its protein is CASSPDTWETQYF.